These 13 T cell receptor beta chains were sequenced from one sample in a study of beta chain features in type 1 diabetes. Study-level results: There was a moderate but significant shortening of TCRB CDR3s in all four CD4+ subsets of Type 1 diabetes patients.

These receptors' targets are unknown. The study reverse transcribed the entire isolated RNA, so it sequenced expressed TCRB transcripts. Generated by immunoSEQ multiplex PCR, the TCRdb table keeps only in-frame clones and is missing some. The data contain 130,000 or so clones, roughly 15% of them singletons. The sequenced material came from central memory CD4+ T cells from blood. Source of these receptors: a man aged 30 to 39 with type 1 diabetes.

This clone was observed a few times. The J gene is TRBJ2-5, the V gene TRBV12-5, with 13 bases lining up with TRBD2. This CDR3 contains 17 residues. Germline V lookup: CDR1 LGHNT, CDR2 FRNRAP. The trim removed 4 bases at V and 0 bases at J, leaving 5 bases unmatched. The CDR3 coding sequence is TGTGCTAGTGGTTGGACTAGCGGGGGAACCTACCAAGAGACCCAGTACTTC. Amino acid sequence: CASGWTSGGTYQETQYF.

This clone was observed many times. The gene calls are TRBV27 and TRBJ2-7; possibly TRBD2 for D (5 bases). This CDR3 spans 12 amino acids. Germline V gives CDR1 MNHEY, CDR2 SMNVEV (reference sequence). The V gene lost 2 bases and the J gene lost 5 bases, with 7 bases spanning the gap. Written as DNA, the CDR3 is TGTGCCAGCAGTTTACGGGGAGACGAGCAGTACTTC. Translated: CASSLRGDEQYF.

This clone was detected a few times. The chain has TRBV9 and TRBJ1-2, with 9 bases aligning to TRBD1. The CDR3 runs 12 residues. Germline CDR1 SGDLS, CDR2 YYNGEE. Trimming at V came to 2 bases and at J to 13 bases, leaving 6 bases not matched to a gene. The CDR3 nucleotides are TGTGCCAGCAGCGTGGGACAGGGTTTTTGCACCTTC. Protein sequence: CASSVGQGFCTF.

The chain links TRBV6-5 to TRBJ1-1; 10 bases match TRBD1. V shed 6 bases, J shed 4 bases, and the junction held 8 bases outside the gene matches. The CDR3 is 15 amino acids. Germline CDR1 and CDR2: MNHEY and SVGAGI. The CDR3 loop is CASRPGTGASTEAFF. The CDR3 DNA sequence: TGTGCCAGCAGACCCGGGACAGGGGCATCCACTGAAGCTTTCTTT.

Notes on this clone: The same CDR3 can be traced to other DNA sequences in this sample. The chain joins TRBV11-2 to TRBJ2-5; D gene unclear. Trimming stripped 1 base from V and 10 bases from J, with 13 bases between. CDR3 length: 13 residues. CDR1 and CDR2 from the germline V gene are SGHAT and FQNNGV. The CDR3 loop is CASSLGGRKDQYF. CDR3 bases: TGTGCCAGCAGCTTAGGGGGTCGGAAGGACCAGTACTTC. The entire variable domain, with the rest obtained from reference TRBV11-2 and TRBJ2-5, is as follows: EAGVAQSPRYKIIEKRQSVAFWCNPISGHATLYWYQQILGQGPKLLIQFQNNGVVDDSQLPKDRFSAERLKGVDSTLKIQPAKLEDSAVYLCASSLGGRKDQYFGPGTRLLVL.

This clone has more than one count but fewer than ten. The genes are TRBV6-6 and TRBJ2-3; unclear D gene. V was shortened by 4 bases and J by 6 bases, with 11 bases between the two germline ends. The germline V gene has CDR1 MNHNY and CDR2 SVGAGI (reference sequence). The CDR3 consists of 13 residues. The CDR3 DNA is TGTGCCAGCAGTTCCCCCAACCCCGATACGCAGTATTTT. Protein sequence: CASSSPNPDTQYF.

This clone came up a few times. This sequence joins TRBV27 and TRBJ2-3; 8 nucleotides agree with TRBD1. V was pared by 5 bases and J by 2 bases, with 12 bases of the junction left unmatched. The CDR3 covers 17 residues. Germline loops: CDR1 MNHEY, CDR2 SMNVEV (reference sequence). The CDR3 here is CASSPPGGLSDTDTQYF. As DNA, the CDR3 is TGTGCCAGCAGTCCCCCAGGGGGCCTTTCAGACACAGATACGCAGTATTTT.

Points on this clone: Different DNA sequences within this sample yield the same CDR3. The rearrangement joins TRBV29-1 to TRBJ2-3, with D perhaps TRBD2 (6 bases). Germline V gene data show CDR1 as SQVTM and CDR2 as ANQGSEA. V was pared by 6 bases and J by 0 bases, with 10 bases between. CDR3 length: 13 residues. DNA of the CDR3: TGCAGCGTACTGGGGGGTAGCACAGATACGCAGTATTTT. Its translation is CSVLGGSTDTQYF.

This clone was seen a few times. CDR3 coding DNA: TGCGCCAGCAGAGGGGAGCCGGGAAGCTCCTACGAGCAGTACTTC. Protein: CASRGEPGSSYEQYF. The chain links TRBV5-1 to TRBJ2-7; D possibly uses TRBD1 or TRBD2 (5 bases each). CDR1 and CDR2 from the germline V gene are SGHRS and YFSETQ. V was cut by 5 bases and J by 0 bases, with 15 bases left in between. This CDR3 contains 15 residues.

On this clone: Other DNA sequences of this sample code for an identical CDR3. In DNA, the CDR3 is TGTGCCAGCAGCTCAGCCTACGAGCAGTACTTC. Amino acid sequence: CASSSAYEQYF. The chain joins TRBV7-2 to TRBJ2-7; unclear D gene. The CDR3 sequence is 11 residues long. V was clipped by 4 bases and J by 2 bases, with 3 bases between them. CDR1 and CDR2 (germline): SGHTA, FQGNSA.

In this sample, this clone turned up a few times. The V call is TRBV6-1, the J call TRBJ1-2; D gene uncertain. The CDR3 length is 13 residues. The germline V gene encodes CDR1 MNHNS and CDR2 SASEGT. V was pared by 7 bases and J by 3 bases, with 12 bases between. CDR3 bases: TGTGCCAGCAACCCAGGTCGGGACTATGGCTACACCTTC. Its translation is CASNPGRDYGYTF.

V usage is TRBV29-1 and J usage is TRBJ2-1; TRBD2 aligns across 12 bases. The CDR3 spans 15 residues. The germline V gene encodes CDR1 SQVTM and CDR2 ANQGSEA. The ends lost 4 bases at V and 3 bases at J; junction bases unmatched: 4. Here the CDR3 reads CSVARLAGDYNEQFF. CDR3 in DNA: TGCAGCGTTGCCCGACTAGCGGGGGACTACAATGAGCAGTTCTTC.

This chain connects TRBV7-9 to TRBJ1-4, with unresolved D. The CDR3 runs to 14 residues. Germline V gives CDR1 SEHNR, CDR2 FQNEAQ (reference sequence). V dropped 5 bases and J dropped 5 bases, with 12 bases sitting between them. In DNA form, the CDR3 reads TGTGCCAGCAGCCCACTCGCCTGGAATGAAAAACTGTTTTTT. Encoded protein: CASSPLAWNEKLFF.